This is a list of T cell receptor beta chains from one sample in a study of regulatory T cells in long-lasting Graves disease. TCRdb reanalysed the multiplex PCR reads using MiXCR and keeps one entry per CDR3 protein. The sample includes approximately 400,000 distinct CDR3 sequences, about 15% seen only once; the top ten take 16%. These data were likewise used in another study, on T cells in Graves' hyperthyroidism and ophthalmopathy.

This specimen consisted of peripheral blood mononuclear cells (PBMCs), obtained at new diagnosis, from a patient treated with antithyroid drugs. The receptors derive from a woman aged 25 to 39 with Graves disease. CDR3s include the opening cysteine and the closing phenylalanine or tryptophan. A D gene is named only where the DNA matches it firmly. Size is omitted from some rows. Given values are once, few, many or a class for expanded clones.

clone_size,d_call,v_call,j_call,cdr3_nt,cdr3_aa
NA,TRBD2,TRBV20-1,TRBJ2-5,TGCAGTGCCCTGATCGCTAGCGGGTCGGAGACCCAGTACTTC,CSALIASGSETQYF
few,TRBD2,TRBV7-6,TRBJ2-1,TGTGCCAACAGCTCAACTAGCGGGAGGACCAATGAGCAGTTCTTC,CANSSTSGRTNEQFF
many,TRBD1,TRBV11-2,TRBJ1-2,TGTGCCAGCAGCTCGATAACAGGGGACTATGGCTACACCTTC,CASSSITGDYGYTF
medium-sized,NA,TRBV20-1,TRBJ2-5,TGCAGTGCTAGAGGCGGGGCCTACACAGAGACCCAGTACTTC,CSARGGAYTETQYF
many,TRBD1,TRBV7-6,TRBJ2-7,TGTGCCAGCAGCCTCCGACAGGGCGGTGGCGAGCAGTACTTC,CASSLRQGGGEQYF
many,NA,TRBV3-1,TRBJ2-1,TGTGCCAGCAGCCAGAGACTAGGTTTAAATGAGCAGTTCTTC,CASSQRLGLNEQFF
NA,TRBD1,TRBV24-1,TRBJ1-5,TGTGCCACCAGTGATGGGACAGGGTTCAATCAGCCCCAGCATTTT,CATSDGTGFNQPQHF
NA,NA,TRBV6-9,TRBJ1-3,TGTGCCAGCAGTTCCTTCATAGGACGGGACCCCGTGAACACCATATATTTT,CASSSFIGRDPVNTIYF
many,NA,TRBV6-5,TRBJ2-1,TGTGCCAGCAGTTCCCGGGAGACCGGTGCCTACAATGAGCAGTTCTTC,CASSSRETGAYNEQFF
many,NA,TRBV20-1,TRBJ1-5,TGCAGTGCTAATTTGGGCGCAGATCAGCCCCAGCATTTT,CSANLGADQPQHF
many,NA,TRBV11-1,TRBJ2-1,TGTGCCAGCAGTCTACGAGGTGGGACAGAGCAGTTCTTC,CASSLRGGTEQFF
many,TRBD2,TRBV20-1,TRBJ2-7,TGCAGTGCTAAAGTCACTAGCGGACACAACTACGAGCAGTACTTC,CSAKVTSGHNYEQYF
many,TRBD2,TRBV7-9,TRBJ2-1,TGTGCCAGCAGCCAATTAGCGGGAGTCCCGTACAATGAGCAGTTCTTC,CASSQLAGVPYNEQFF
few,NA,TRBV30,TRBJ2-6,TGTGCCTGGAGCGACTCTGGGGCCAACGTCCTGACTTTC,CAWSDSGANVLTF
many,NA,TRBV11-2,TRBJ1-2,TGTGCCAGCAGCTTAGGCCGGACAGAGGCTCGTGGCTACACCTTC,CASSLGRTEARGYTF
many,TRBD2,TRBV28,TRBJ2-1,TGTGCCAGCAGTTCCGGGACTAGCGGGGATAGCTCCTACAATGAGCAGTTCTTC,CASSSGTSGDSSYNEQFF
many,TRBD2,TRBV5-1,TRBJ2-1,TGCGCCAGCAGCGCGGGACTAGCGGGAGTCAATGAGCAGTTCTTC,CASSAGLAGVNEQFF
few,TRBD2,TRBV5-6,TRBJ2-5,TGTGCCAGCAGTACGGGGACTAGCGACCAAGAGACCCAGTGCTTC,CASSTGTSDQETQCF
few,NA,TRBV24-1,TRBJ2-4,TGTGCCACCAGTGGAAGCAGGGAGTACATTCAGTACTTC,CATSGSREYIQYF
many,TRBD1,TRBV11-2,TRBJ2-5,TGTGCCAGCAGCCTAGGGACAGCCCCCCAAGAGACCCAGTACTTC,CASSLGTAPQETQYF
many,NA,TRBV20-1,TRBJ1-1,TGCAGTGCCCAAAGACTGGAGGACACTGAAGCTTTCTTT,CSAQRLEDTEAFF
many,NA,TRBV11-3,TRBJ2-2,TGTGCCAGCAGCCCGGTTCTGAACACCGGGGAGCTGTTTTTT,CASSPVLNTGELFF
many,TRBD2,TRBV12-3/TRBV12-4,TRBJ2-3,TGTGCCAGCAGTCAACTAGCGGGAGGGTCCGTGGATACGCAGTATTTT,CASSQLAGGSVDTQYF
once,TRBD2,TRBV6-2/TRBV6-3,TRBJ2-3,TGTGCCAGCGGGGATGGCAACCAAGCGGGGCTCCACGGTACGCAGTATTTT,CASGDGNQAGLHGTQYF
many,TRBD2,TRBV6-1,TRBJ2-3,TGTGCCAGCACCGGGACTAGCGGGAGGAGGACAGATACGCAGTATTTT,CASTGTSGRRTDTQYF
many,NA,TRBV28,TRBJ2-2,TGTGCCAGCAGAACCTACTTCGCCTCGAACACCGGGGAGCTGTTTTTT,CASRTYFASNTGELFF
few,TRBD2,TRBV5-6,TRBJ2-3,TGTGCCAGCAGCTGGAAGGCGGGAGTAGCAGATACGCAGTATTTT,CASSWKAGVADTQYF
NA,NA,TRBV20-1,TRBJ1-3,TGCAGTGCCGCTGGGGGGCAAGGAAACACCATATATTTT,CSAAGGQGNTIYF
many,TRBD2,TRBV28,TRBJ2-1,TGTGCCAGCAGTCCACCGGGACTAGCTGGGCAGTTCTTC,CASSPPGLAGQFF
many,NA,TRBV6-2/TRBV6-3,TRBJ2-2,TGTGCCAGCAGTGCCCTCCTAGCGTTCACCGGGGAGCTGTTTTTT,CASSALLAFTGELFF
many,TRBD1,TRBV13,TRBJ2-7,TGTGCCAGCACCTACAGGGGCTCCTACGAGCAGTACTTC,CASTYRGSYEQYF
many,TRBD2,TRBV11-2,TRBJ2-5,TGTGCCAGCAGCTTAAGGACTAGCGGGAGGGCCGGGGGAGAGACCCAGTACTTC,CASSLRTSGRAGGETQYF
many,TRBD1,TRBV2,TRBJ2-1,TGTGCCAGCAGACGGATTCCGGGACAGGTTTACAATGAGCAGTTCTTC,CASRRIPGQVYNEQFF
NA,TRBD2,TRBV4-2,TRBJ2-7,TGTGCCAGCAGCCAAGGGACTAGCGGATACTACGAGCAGTACTTC,CASSQGTSGYYEQYF
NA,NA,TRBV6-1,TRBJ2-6,TGTGCCAGCAGGTCTCTGGCTGGGGCCAACGTCCTGACTTTC,CASRSLAGANVLTF
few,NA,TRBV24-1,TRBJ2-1,TGTGCCACCAGTGACCGGGGCTTCTACAATGAGCAGTTCTTC,CATSDRGFYNEQFF
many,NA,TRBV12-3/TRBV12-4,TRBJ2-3,TGTGCCAGCAGCCTCAGACAGGAAGGTGTAGGTACGCAGTATTTT,CASSLRQEGVGTQYF
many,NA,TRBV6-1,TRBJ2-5,TGTGCCAGCAGTGTCCCAGGGGCTCAGCCAGAGACCCAGTACTTC,CASSVPGAQPETQYF
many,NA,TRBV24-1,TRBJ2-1,TGTGCCACCAGTGCTGGCGGTGTTGGTGAGCAGTTCTTC,CATSAGGVGEQFF
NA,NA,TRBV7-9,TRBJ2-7,TGTGCCAGCAGCTTAGCCACAGACGAGCAGTACTTC,CASSLATDEQYF
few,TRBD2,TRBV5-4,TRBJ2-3,TGTGCCAGCAGCTTAGGAGCGGGAGGGAGCACAGATACGCAGTATTTT,CASSLGAGGSTDTQYF
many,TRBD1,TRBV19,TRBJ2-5,TGTGCCAGTAGTATAGGCCGGGACAGCGTCCAAGAGACCCAGTACTTC,CASSIGRDSVQETQYF
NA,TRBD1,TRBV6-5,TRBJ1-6,TGTGCCAGCAGTTACCAGACAGGGCTAAATTCACCCCTCCACTTT,CASSYQTGLNSPLHF
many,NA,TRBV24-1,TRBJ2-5,TGTGCCACCAGTGTTGGAGAGACCCAGTACTTC,CATSVGETQYF
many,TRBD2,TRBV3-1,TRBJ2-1,TGTGCCAGCAGCCAAGATAGCGGGAGCTCCTACAATGAGCAGTTCTTC,CASSQDSGSSYNEQFF
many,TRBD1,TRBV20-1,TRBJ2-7,TGCAGTGCTCTGGGGCAGGGGGCCTACGAGCAGTACTTC,CSALGQGAYEQYF
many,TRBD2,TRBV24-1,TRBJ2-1,TGTGCCACCAGTGATCCCCTAGCGGGAGTCAATGAGCAGTTCTTC,CATSDPLAGVNEQFF
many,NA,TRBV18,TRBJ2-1,TGTGCCAGCTCATCTACGGACTACAATGAGCAGTTCTTC,CASSSTDYNEQFF
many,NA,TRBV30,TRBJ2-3,TGTGCCTGGGATTTAACAGGGTCGGGGACAGATACGCAGTATTTT,CAWDLTGSGTDTQYF